The next 4 T cell receptor beta chains were all read from a single sample in a study of cytomegalovirus exposure and HLA in healthy donors. Assay used: immunoSEQ multiplex PCR; TCRdb lists only in-frame clones, some missing. This table holds some 340,000 clones, 75% to 90% found once. The source material was PBMCs. The receptors here all came from a woman in her 30s in good health and CMV-seropositive.

The chain has TRBV5-1 and TRBJ2-2, with D unresolved. With 0 bases removed from V and 0 bases from J, the gap between germline ends came to 9 bases. The germline V gene encodes CDR1 SGHRS and CDR2 YFSETQ. The length of the CDR3 is 16 residues. CDR3 region: CASSLVLGPNTGELFF. CDR3 DNA: TGCGCCAGCAGCTTGGTATTAGGGCCGAACACCGGGGAGCTGTTTTTT. Combining the CDR3 with reference TRBV5-1 and TRBJ2-2 gives the whole variable domain KAGVTQTPRYLIKTRGQQVTLSCSPISGHRSVSWYQQTPGQGLQFLFEYFSETQRNKGNFPGRFSGRQFSNSRSEMNVSTLELGDSALYLCASSLVLGPNTGELFFGEGSRLTVL.

The chain is built from TRBV5-1 and TRBJ2-2, with D possibly being TRBD1 (6 bases). This CDR3 comprises 15 residues. CDR1 SGHRS and CDR2 YFSETQ come from the germline V gene. Trimming took 2 bases from V and 7 from J, leaving 15 bases between them. CDR3 region: CASSLFGQGIGELFF. Here the CDR3 DNA reads TGCGCCAGCAGCTTATTCGGCCAGGGGATCGGGGAGCTGTTTTTT.

The chain combines TRBV28 with TRBJ2-1; perhaps TRBD2 as D (6 bases). The V and J ends lost 2 bases and 0 bases respectively, with 11 bases between them. Looked up from germline, CDR1 is MDHEN and CDR2 is SYDVKM. This CDR3 contains 16 residues. CDR3 region: CASSLGGVSSYNEQFF. The CDR3 bases are TGTGCCAGCAGTTTAGGAGGGGTGAGCTCCTACAATGAGCAGTTCTTC.

V gene TRBV7-8 combines with J gene TRBJ2-7, with 7 bases lining up with TRBD2. Germline V gene lookup returns CDR1 SGHVS and CDR2 FQNEAQ. The CDR3 extends over 14 amino acids. The V segment lost 3 bases and the J segment 2 bases; nucleotides outside the gene matches: 4. DNA for the CDR3: TGTGCCAGCAGCTTGGAGGGAGGGGCCTACGAGCAGTACTTC. Amino acids: CASSLEGGAYEQYF.